This T cell receptor beta chain was captured in a study of T cell responses to AZD1222 COVID-19 vaccine. The ends were cut back, 5 bases at V and 10 bases at J, with 9 bases in the middle. In germline, CDR1 is MNHEY, CDR2 SVGAGI. The CDR3 spans 12 residues. Clones were sequenced by immunoSEQ multiplex PCR, and TCRdb holds only the in-frame ones, with some missing. This sample has about 110,000 clones, with less than 95% found just once. The clonotype was recovered from an adult who received the AZD1222 COVID-19 vaccine. This material consisted of peripheral blood, taken 28 days after the second AZD1222 dose. The rearrangement links TRBV6-5 to TRBJ1-6; unclear D gene. This CDR3 reads CASSPIRSPLHF. The CDR3 bases are TGTGCCAGCAGTCCGATCCGGTCACCCCTCCACTTT.